This TCR beta chain is drawn from a study of T cell responses to AZD1222 COVID-19 vaccine. Study background: Second doses that came at about 4 or about 12 weeks were put together. Study-wide results and caveats: Variant regions that are unmutated are reportedly the target of nearly half of spike-specific TCRs. Two AZD1222 doses significantly raised spike-specific TCR breadth and depth over controls. White British donors predominated, females outnumbered males, and clonal diversity was possibly underestimated.

As for this clone: Its cognate antigen is unknown. Other nucleotide sequences in the sample specify the same CDR3.

Some clones are missing from TCRdb's copy, which holds only in-frame ones; the method was immunoSEQ multiplex PCR. The sample carries over 120,000 clones, approximately 92% recorded once. The source of this sequence is an adult in good health. The specimen comprised peripheral blood, sampled on day 0 of AZD1222 vaccination.

CDR3: CASSLGPRETQYF. The CDR3 DNA follows: TGCGCCAGCAGCTTGGGCCCTCGGGAGACCCAGTACTTC. This chain connects TRBV5-1 to TRBJ2-5, with D uncertain. Germline loops: CDR1 SGHRS, CDR2 YFSETQ. The CDR3 runs 13 residues. V was trimmed by 0 bases and J by 5 bases, leaving 8 bases between them.